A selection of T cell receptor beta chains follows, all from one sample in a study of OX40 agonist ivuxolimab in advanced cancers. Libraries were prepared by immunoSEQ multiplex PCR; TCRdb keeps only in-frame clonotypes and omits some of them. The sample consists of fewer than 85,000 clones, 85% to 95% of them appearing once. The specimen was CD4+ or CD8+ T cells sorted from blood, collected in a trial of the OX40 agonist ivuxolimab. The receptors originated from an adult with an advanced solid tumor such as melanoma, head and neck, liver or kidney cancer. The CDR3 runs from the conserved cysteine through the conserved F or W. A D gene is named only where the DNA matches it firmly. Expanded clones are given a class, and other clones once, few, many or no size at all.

CDR3nt: TGCGCCAGCAGCCCGAGTCTAGCGGGAGGTAATGAGCAGTTCTTC
CDR3aa: CASSPSLAGGNEQFF
j_gene: TRBJ2-1
abundance: NA
d_gene: TRBD2
v_gene: TRBV5-1

CDR3nt: TGTGCCAGCCAGGACAGGGACCTTCGCCCCCAGCATTTT
CDR3aa: CASQDRDLRPQHF
j_gene: TRBJ1-5
abundance: NA
d_gene: TRBD1
v_gene: TRBV6-5

CDR3nt: TGCGCCAGCAGCCTCCGGGACCACTACGAGCAGTACTTC
CDR3aa: CASSLRDHYEQYF
j_gene: TRBJ2-7
abundance: few
d_gene: NA
v_gene: TRBV5-1

CDR3nt: TGTGCCACCAGCAGAGATTTGGCGGGGCAGGGTATAAGAATACAGTACCAAGAGACCCAGTACTTC
CDR3aa: CATSRDLAGQGIRIQYQETQYF
j_gene: TRBJ2-5
abundance: NA
d_gene: NA
v_gene: TRBV15

CDR3nt: TGTGCCAGCAGTGGATCCGGGACCCCAGGGAGAAAACTGTTTTTT
CDR3aa: CASSGSGTPGRKLFF
j_gene: TRBJ1-4
abundance: NA
d_gene: NA
v_gene: TRBV2

CDR3nt: TGTGCCAGTAGTAATGATGCAGGGCAGGAGCAGTACTTC
CDR3aa: CASSNDAGQEQYF
j_gene: TRBJ2-7
abundance: NA
d_gene: NA
v_gene: TRBV19

CDR3nt: TGCGCCAGCAGCTTGGTTCCGGACCACACAGACAGCTCCTACGAGCAGTACTTC
CDR3aa: CASSLVPDHTDSSYEQYF
j_gene: TRBJ2-7
abundance: few
d_gene: NA
v_gene: TRBV5-1

CDR3nt: TGTGCCAGCAGGCCCGCGGAGTGGGGGGCTTACGAGCAGTACTTC
CDR3aa: CASRPAEWGAYEQYF
j_gene: TRBJ2-7
abundance: NA
d_gene: NA
v_gene: TRBV2

CDR3nt: TGTGCCAGCAGTTTATTTGGGGGCTCTGGAAACACCATATATTTT
CDR3aa: CASSLFGGSGNTIYF
j_gene: TRBJ1-3
abundance: NA
d_gene: NA
v_gene: TRBV28

CDR3nt: TGTGCCAGCAGCTTCGCGGGAACCTCCTACGAGCAGTACTTC
CDR3aa: CASSFAGTSYEQYF
j_gene: TRBJ2-7
abundance: NA
d_gene: NA
v_gene: TRBV11-3

CDR3nt: TGTGCCAGCAGCTTAACACAGAGACTAATGAACACTGAAGCTTTCTTT
CDR3aa: CASSLTQRLMNTEAFF
j_gene: TRBJ1-1
abundance: NA
d_gene: NA
v_gene: TRBV5-8

CDR3nt: TGTGCCAGCAGCTTCGATGGGACTAGCGGGAGCAATGAGCAGTTCTTC
CDR3aa: CASSFDGTSGSNEQFF
j_gene: TRBJ2-1
abundance: NA
d_gene: TRBD2
v_gene: TRBV11-1

CDR3nt: TGTGCCAGCTCTCAGACTCAGAACACTGAAGCTTTCTTT
CDR3aa: CASSQTQNTEAFF
j_gene: TRBJ1-1
abundance: NA
d_gene: NA
v_gene: TRBV18

CDR3nt: TGCGCCAGCAGCCACTCACAGGGGACAAATCAGCCCCAGCATTTT
CDR3aa: CASSHSQGTNQPQHF
j_gene: TRBJ1-5
abundance: NA
d_gene: TRBD1
v_gene: TRBV4-1

CDR3nt: TGTGCCAGCAGCTTAGAGGGAGGGGGTTACGAGCAGTACTTC
CDR3aa: CASSLEGGGYEQYF
j_gene: TRBJ2-7
abundance: NA
d_gene: NA
v_gene: TRBV7-6

CDR3nt: TGTGCCAGCAGCGCGGGGACTAGCGGGAGTGTGACAGATACGCAGTATTTT
CDR3aa: CASSAGTSGSVTDTQYF
j_gene: TRBJ2-3
abundance: NA
d_gene: TRBD2
v_gene: TRBV7-9

CDR3nt: TGTGCCAGCAGCCAAATAGGGTCCAACACTGAAGCTTTCTTT
CDR3aa: CASSQIGSNTEAFF
j_gene: TRBJ1-1
abundance: NA
d_gene: NA
v_gene: TRBV14

CDR3nt: TGTGCCAGCAGCTTAACGGGGGGAAACACCGGGGAGCTGTTTTTT
CDR3aa: CASSLTGGNTGELFF
j_gene: TRBJ2-2
abundance: NA
d_gene: TRBD2
v_gene: TRBV7-2

CDR3nt: TGTGCCAGCAGCCCGGGATGGCGCGACGGGGAGCTGTTTTTT
CDR3aa: CASSPGWRDGELFF
j_gene: TRBJ2-2
abundance: NA
d_gene: NA
v_gene: TRBV7-8

CDR3nt: TGTGCCAGCTCACCCGGACAGGAGCCTTACGAGCAGTACTTC
CDR3aa: CASSPGQEPYEQYF
j_gene: TRBJ2-7
abundance: NA
d_gene: TRBD1
v_gene: TRBV18

CDR3nt: TGTGCCAGCAGCTTGGGTTCTGGGGCCTCTGGAAACACCATATATTTT
CDR3aa: CASSLGSGASGNTIYF
j_gene: TRBJ1-3
abundance: once
d_gene: NA
v_gene: TRBV5-4

CDR3nt: TGTGCCAGCAGTCAAAGAGGTGCGCAGTATTTT
CDR3aa: CASSQRGAQYF
j_gene: TRBJ2-3
abundance: NA
d_gene: NA
v_gene: TRBV6-6

CDR3nt: TGTGCCAGCAGTTTCCCTCCCTATGGCTACACCTTC
CDR3aa: CASSFPPYGYTF
j_gene: TRBJ1-2
abundance: NA
d_gene: NA
v_gene: TRBV28

CDR3nt: TGTGCCAGCAGCCTGGGGCGGACTAGCGGGAGATCCTACAATGAGCAGTTCTTC
CDR3aa: CASSLGRTSGRSYNEQFF
j_gene: TRBJ2-1
abundance: NA
d_gene: TRBD2
v_gene: TRBV7-8

CDR3nt: TGTGCCAGCAGGGGACAGTCTAATGAAAAACTGTTTTTT
CDR3aa: CASRGQSNEKLFF
j_gene: TRBJ1-4
abundance: NA
d_gene: TRBD1
v_gene: TRBV16

CDR3nt: TGCAGTGCAAAGATTTCAGATACGCAGTATTTT
CDR3aa: CSAKISDTQYF
j_gene: TRBJ2-3
abundance: NA
d_gene: NA
v_gene: TRBV20-1

CDR3nt: TGTGCCAGCAGTAGTCGGGAACCCTCTCCCCACGAGCAGTACTTC
CDR3aa: CASSSREPSPHEQYF
j_gene: TRBJ2-7
abundance: once
d_gene: NA
v_gene: TRBV28

CDR3nt: TGCGCCAGCAGCAAACAGGCCGGGGGGAGTGAGACCCAGTACTTC
CDR3aa: CASSKQAGGSETQYF
j_gene: TRBJ2-5
abundance: NA
d_gene: TRBD2
v_gene: TRBV5-1

CDR3nt: TGTGCCAGCAGCTCAAAGCGGGCAGGTGGGAATGAGCAGTTCTTC
CDR3aa: CASSSKRAGGNEQFF
j_gene: TRBJ2-1
abundance: NA
d_gene: NA
v_gene: TRBV7-2

CDR3nt: TGTGCCACCAACAGAGGTACAATTAGCAATCAGCCCCAGCATTTT
CDR3aa: CATNRGTISNQPQHF
j_gene: TRBJ1-5
abundance: NA
d_gene: NA
v_gene: TRBV15

CDR3nt: TGTGCCAGCAGGAGTAACGGGATTTTAAGCTCCTACAATGAGCAGTTCTTC
CDR3aa: CASRSNGILSSYNEQFF
j_gene: TRBJ2-1
abundance: NA
d_gene: NA
v_gene: TRBV11-3

CDR3nt: TGTGCCAGCAGCTCCCTGGCCCCGGGACAGGGGGGTTCCTACGAGCAGTACTTC
CDR3aa: CASSSLAPGQGGSYEQYF
j_gene: TRBJ2-7
abundance: NA
d_gene: TRBD1
v_gene: TRBV13

CDR3nt: TGTGCCAGCAGGGGGAAAGGACACTCTGGAAACACCATATATTTT
CDR3aa: CASRGKGHSGNTIYF
j_gene: TRBJ1-3
abundance: NA
d_gene: NA
v_gene: TRBV27

CDR3nt: TGTGCCAGCAGCCGCCGAGAACTAGCGTACAATGAGCAGTTCTTC
CDR3aa: CASSRRELAYNEQFF
j_gene: TRBJ2-1
abundance: NA
d_gene: TRBD2
v_gene: TRBV11-2

CDR3nt: TGTGCCAGCAGCTTGGAAGGGTCCGGGGCCAACGTCCTGACTTTC
CDR3aa: CASSLEGSGANVLTF
j_gene: TRBJ2-6
abundance: once
d_gene: NA
v_gene: TRBV5-6

CDR3nt: TGCGCCAGCAGCTTCACGGCGGAAGCCTACAATGAGCAGTTCTTC
CDR3aa: CASSFTAEAYNEQFF
j_gene: TRBJ2-1
abundance: NA
d_gene: NA
v_gene: TRBV5-1

CDR3nt: TGTGCCAGCAGCGTAGACGGGTCCTACAATGAGCAGTTCTTC
CDR3aa: CASSVDGSYNEQFF
j_gene: TRBJ2-1
abundance: once
d_gene: NA
v_gene: TRBV9

CDR3nt: TGCGCCAGCAGCTTGGGGCCTTTGGGAAATGAGCAGTTCTTC
CDR3aa: CASSLGPLGNEQFF
j_gene: TRBJ2-1
abundance: NA
d_gene: NA
v_gene: TRBV5-1

CDR3nt: TGTGCCAGCAGCTTAGATTCGCAGAGAGACACTGAAGCTTTCTTT
CDR3aa: CASSLDSQRDTEAFF
j_gene: TRBJ1-1
abundance: NA
d_gene: NA
v_gene: TRBV11-3

CDR3nt: TGTGCCAGCCTGGGTAGCGGGAAAGACGAGCAGTACTTC
CDR3aa: CASLGSGKDEQYF
j_gene: TRBJ2-7
abundance: NA
d_gene: TRBD2
v_gene: TRBV7-9

CDR3nt: TGTGCCTGGTCGAGGAGGACAGATACGCAGTATTTT
CDR3aa: CAWSRRTDTQYF
j_gene: TRBJ2-3
abundance: NA
d_gene: NA
v_gene: TRBV30

CDR3nt: TGTGCCAGCAAATCCTCGAACACCGGGGAGCTGTTTTTT
CDR3aa: CASKSSNTGELFF
j_gene: TRBJ2-2
abundance: NA
d_gene: NA
v_gene: TRBV6-5

CDR3nt: TGTGCCAGCAGCCAAGCTACAGGGGGCGATACCGGGGAGCTGTTTTTT
CDR3aa: CASSQATGGDTGELFF
j_gene: TRBJ2-2
abundance: few
d_gene: TRBD1
v_gene: TRBV4-2

CDR3nt: TGTGCCAGCAGCTTAGAGGCGGGACAGTTCTACGAGCAGTACTTC
CDR3aa: CASSLEAGQFYEQYF
j_gene: TRBJ2-7
abundance: NA
d_gene: NA
v_gene: TRBV7-2

CDR3nt: TGTGCCAGCTCAACAGACTCTGGAAACACCATATATTTT
CDR3aa: CASSTDSGNTIYF
j_gene: TRBJ1-3
abundance: NA
d_gene: NA
v_gene: TRBV18

CDR3nt: TGTGCCAGCAGATCCACTAGCTCCTCCTACAATGAGCAGTTCTTC
CDR3aa: CASRSTSSSYNEQFF
j_gene: TRBJ2-1
abundance: NA
d_gene: NA
v_gene: TRBV6-6

CDR3nt: TGTGCCAGCAGCACAGGGGACCTTTACAATGAGCAGTTCTTC
CDR3aa: CASSTGDLYNEQFF
j_gene: TRBJ2-1
abundance: NA
d_gene: TRBD1
v_gene: TRBV7-6

CDR3nt: TGTGCCAGCAAGATAGAGGGACAAGCCTACGAGCAGTACTTC
CDR3aa: CASKIEGQAYEQYF
j_gene: TRBJ2-7
abundance: NA
d_gene: NA
v_gene: TRBV5-4

CDR3nt: TGTGCCAGCAGACCGGGGCGTCCGCTGAACATCGGGGAGCTGTTTTTT
CDR3aa: CASRPGRPLNIGELFF
j_gene: TRBJ2-2
abundance: once
d_gene: NA
v_gene: TRBV28

CDR3nt: TGTGCCAGCAGCCTCAACCTCGGGACTAGCGGGCAAAACAATGAGCAGTTCTTC
CDR3aa: CASSLNLGTSGQNNEQFF
j_gene: TRBJ2-1
abundance: NA
d_gene: TRBD2
v_gene: TRBV11-1

CDR3nt: TGTGCCAGCAGCTCCCCGGCCCGGGGAGAGACCCAGTACTTC
CDR3aa: CASSSPARGETQYF
j_gene: TRBJ2-5
abundance: NA
d_gene: NA
v_gene: TRBV28

CDR3nt: TGCGCCAGCAGTGGAACACAAGAGACCCAGTACTTC
CDR3aa: CASSGTQETQYF
j_gene: TRBJ2-5
abundance: NA
d_gene: NA
v_gene: TRBV10-1

CDR3nt: TGTGCCAGCAGCCCAGACAGGGGTTCCAATCAGCCCCAGCATTTT
CDR3aa: CASSPDRGSNQPQHF
j_gene: TRBJ1-5
abundance: NA
d_gene: TRBD1
v_gene: TRBV4-2

CDR3nt: TGTGCCAGCAGCTTAGTAGCCAAATACACTGAAGCTTTCTTT
CDR3aa: CASSLVAKYTEAFF
j_gene: TRBJ1-1
abundance: once
d_gene: NA
v_gene: TRBV7-8

CDR3nt: TGTGCCAGCAGCCCAAACGGGCTAAAGGCTTTCTTT
CDR3aa: CASSPNGLKAFF
j_gene: TRBJ1-1
abundance: NA
d_gene: NA
v_gene: TRBV28

CDR3nt: TGTGCCAGCAGCCCTAGTCCCAGCTTCTCCTACGAGCAGTACTTC
CDR3aa: CASSPSPSFSYEQYF
j_gene: TRBJ2-7
abundance: NA
d_gene: NA
v_gene: TRBV7-2

CDR3nt: TGTGCCAGCACCAAAGGCTACGGCAGCTCCTACGAGCAGTACTTC
CDR3aa: CASTKGYGSSYEQYF
j_gene: TRBJ2-7
abundance: few
d_gene: NA
v_gene: TRBV7-2